This TCR beta chain is drawn from a study of control samples from healthy donors and cancer patients. Libraries were prepared by immunoSEQ multiplex PCR; TCRdb keeps only in-frame clonotypes and omits some of them. The data show around 71,000 clones, with about nine tenths seen just once and more than 0.95% held by the top ten. Sequenced material: PBMCs. The receptor was isolated from a woman in her forties or fifties with colorectal cancer.

CDR3 nucleotides: TGTGCCAGCAGTTACGAAGGATTGAGGACAGATACGCAGTATTTT. It is translated as CASSYEGLRTDTQYF. The rearrangement joins TRBV6-6 to TRBJ2-3; no clear D gene. The CDR3 covers 15 residues. The V end was cut by 2 bases, the J end by 3 bases, with 12 bases between. Germline V CDR1 and CDR2: MNHNY, SVGAGI (reference sequence).